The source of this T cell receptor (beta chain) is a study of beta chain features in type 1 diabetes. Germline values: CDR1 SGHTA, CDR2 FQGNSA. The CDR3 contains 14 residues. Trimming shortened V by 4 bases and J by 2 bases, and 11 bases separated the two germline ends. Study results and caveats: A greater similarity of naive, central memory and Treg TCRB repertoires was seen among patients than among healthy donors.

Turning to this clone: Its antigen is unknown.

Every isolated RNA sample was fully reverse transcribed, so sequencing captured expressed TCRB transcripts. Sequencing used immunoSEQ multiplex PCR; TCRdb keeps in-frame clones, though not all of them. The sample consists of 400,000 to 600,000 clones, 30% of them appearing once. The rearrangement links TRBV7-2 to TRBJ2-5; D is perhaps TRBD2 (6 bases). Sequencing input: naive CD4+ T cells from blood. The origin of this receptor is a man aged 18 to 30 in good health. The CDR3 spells CASSSGRRQETQYF. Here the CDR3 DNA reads TGTGCCAGCAGCTCGGGGAGGAGACAAGAGACCCAGTACTTC.